The 12 T cell receptor beta chains presented below share a single source sample, sequenced in a study of tumor-infiltrating lymphocytes in oesophageal squamous cell carcinoma. MiXCR, run by TCRdb on the PCR reads, gives a single entry per CDR3 protein. Of 15,000 to 20,000 distinct CDR3 sequences listed, about two fifths are singletons. Sequences were obtained from normal esophageal tissue next to the tumor. Receptors originate from a male donor with esophageal squamous cell carcinoma.

At least ten counts were recorded for this clonotype. The rearrangement joins TRBV7-3 to TRBJ2-3; D uncertain. The CDR3 spans 16 residues. Per the germline V gene, CDR1 is SGHTA and CDR2 is FQGTGA. V lost 1 base and J 0 bases, leaving 11 bases between the germline ends. CDR3 region: CASSLMGPGSTDTQYF. DNA of the CDR3: TGTGCCAGCAGCTTAATGGGTCCGGGCAGCACAGATACGCAGTATTTT.

Comments on this clonotype: The conserved phenylalanine or tryptophan normally closing the CDR3 is absent here, so this likely arose from a read error. No DNA is shown, since the ends of the CDR3 on it are uncertain; the CDR3 is the one TCRdb lists. The CDR3 region is CASSSRAGAYNEQFFGA. The chain is built from TRBV7-6 and TRBJ2-6; the table's TRBD2 call for D was not verified on the DNA. The germline V gene has CDR1 SGHVS and CDR2 FNYEAQ. The CDR3 length is 17 residues, termini included.

The V gene is TRBV7-6, the J gene TRBJ2-4; D is unclear. The tail of the sequence fits TRBJ2-5 better, so the J call may be wrong. The CDR3 loop spans 12 amino acids. CDR1 SGHVS and CDR2 FNYEAQ come from the germline V gene. In nucleotides, the CDR3 is TGTGCCAGCAGCCCAATGGGGGAGACCCAGTACTTC. Amino acid sequence: CASSPMGETQYF.

Regarding this clonotype: Possible read error: a much larger clone is one base away. The chain employs TRBV5-1 and TRBJ2-4; the match to TRBD2 covers 10 bases. The J call could be wrong; TRBJ2-5 is a better fit for the DNA end. In germline, CDR1 is SGHRS, CDR2 YFSETQ. The CDR3 loop spans 16 amino acids. CDR3 coding DNA: TGCGTCAGCAGCTTGGTGCCTAGCGGGAGTGAGGAGACCCAGTACTTC. Amino acid sequence: CVSSLVPSGSEETQYF.

The rearrangement joins TRBV6-1 to TRBJ2-5; 10 bases match TRBD1. CDR3 length: 17 residues. From germline, CDR1 is MNHNS and CDR2 SASEGT. J lost 5 bases, V lost 6 bases, and 15 bases had no gene match. The CDR3 spells CASSKFRQGAGAETQYF. CDR3 nucleotide sequence: TGTGCCAGCAGCAAATTTCGACAGGGGGCCGGGGCGGAGACCCAGTACTTC.

This clonotype was counted many times. The chain combines TRBV19 with TRBJ2-2; 7 nucleotides agree with TRBD2. Germline V gives CDR1 LNHDA, CDR2 SQIVND (reference sequence). The CDR3 has 16 amino acids. V lost 6 bases, J lost 5 bases, and 12 bases stayed unmatched. The CDR3 is CASSPWGGSRTGELFF. CDR3 sequence (DNA): TGTGCCAGTAGCCCCTGGGGGGGGAGCCGTACCGGGGAGCTGTTTTTT.

The gene calls are TRBV7-2 and TRBJ2-2, with D perhaps matching TRBD2 (6 bases). The ends were cut back, 5 bases at V and 7 bases at J, with 17 bases in the middle. CDR1 is SGHTA and CDR2 is FQGNSA in the germline V gene. This CDR3 region has 15 residues. The CDR3: CASSRGILEVGELFF. The CDR3 DNA sequence: TGTGCCAGCAGCCGGGGGATTTTGGAAGTCGGGGAGCTGTTTTTT.

This clonotype was picked up one time. This chain links TRBV7-9 with TRBJ2-4; possible D gene TRBD2, 5 bases. Between the trimmed V and J ends, which lost 7 bases and 13 bases, there was a span of 20 bases. The germline V gene has CDR1 SEHNR and CDR2 FQNEAQ (reference sequence). The CDR3 is 13 residues long. The CDR3 region has the DNA TGTGCCAGCACCGGGTCCCAATCCGGGGAGCAGTACTTC. Translation gives CASTGSQSGEQYF. Full variable domain (rest looked up from reference TRBV7-9 and TRBJ2-4): DTGVSQNPRHKITKRGQNVTFRCDPISEHNRLYWYRQTLGQGPEFLTYFQNEAQLEKSRLLSDRFSAERPKGSFSTLEIQRTEQGDSAMYLCASTGSQSGEQYFGAGTRLSVL.

By its share, this clonotype is medium-sized (0.01 to 0.1%). This rearrangement joins TRBV7-6 to TRBJ1-2; D gene ambiguous. Looked up from germline, CDR1 is SGHVS and CDR2 is FNYEAQ. This CDR3 has 13 amino acids. Trimming shortened V by 1 base and J by 6 bases, and 9 bases separated the two germline ends. CDR3 loop: CASSLVAGDGYTF. CDR3 sequence (DNA): TGTGCCAGCAGCTTAGTCGCGGGAGATGGCTACACCTTC.

This clonotype is hyperexpanded in the sample. This rearrangement joins TRBV7-3 to TRBJ2-3; 7 bases align to TRBD1. This CDR3 is built from 15 residues. The V and J ends lost 4 bases and 0 bases, in that order; junction bases with no gene match: 4. CDR1 is SGHTA, CDR2 FQGTGA, per germline. The CDR3: CASSYDRESTDTQYF. In DNA, the CDR3 is TGTGCCAGCAGCTACGACAGGGAGAGCACAGATACGCAGTATTTT.

The chain is built from TRBV7-3 and TRBJ1-4; tentatively, D is TRBD1 (5 bases). V was trimmed by 2 bases and J by 1 base, leaving 8 bases between them. CDR1 and CDR2 from the germline V gene are SGHTA and FQGTGA. This CDR3 has 15 amino acids. The CDR3 spells CASSLWGETNEKLFF. In nucleotides, the CDR3 is TGTGCCAGCAGCTTATGGGGGGAAACTAATGAAAAACTGTTTTTT.

With respect to this clonotype: With a much larger clone just one base away, this may be a read error. The V and J genes are TRBV7-2 and TRBJ2-5; D possibly corresponds to TRBD2 (5 bases). The closer fit of TRBJ2-7 to the DNA end suggests the J call may be wrong. CDR1 SGHTA and CDR2 FQGNSA come from the germline V gene. This CDR3 is 15 amino acids long. CDR3 nucleotide sequence: TGTGCCAGCAGCTTAGGTCGGGAAGGGTCCTACGAGCAGTACTTC. Translating it yields CASSLGREGSYEQYF.